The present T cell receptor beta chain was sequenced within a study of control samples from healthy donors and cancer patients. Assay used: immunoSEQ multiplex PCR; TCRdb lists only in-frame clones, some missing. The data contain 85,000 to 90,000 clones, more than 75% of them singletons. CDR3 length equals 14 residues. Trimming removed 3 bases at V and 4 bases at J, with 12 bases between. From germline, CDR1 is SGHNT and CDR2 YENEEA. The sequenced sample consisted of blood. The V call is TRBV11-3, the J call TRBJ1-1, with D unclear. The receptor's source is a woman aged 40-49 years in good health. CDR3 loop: CASSLKVTGTEAFF. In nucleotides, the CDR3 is TGTGCCAGCAGCTTGAAGGTAACGGGCACTGAAGCTTTCTTT.